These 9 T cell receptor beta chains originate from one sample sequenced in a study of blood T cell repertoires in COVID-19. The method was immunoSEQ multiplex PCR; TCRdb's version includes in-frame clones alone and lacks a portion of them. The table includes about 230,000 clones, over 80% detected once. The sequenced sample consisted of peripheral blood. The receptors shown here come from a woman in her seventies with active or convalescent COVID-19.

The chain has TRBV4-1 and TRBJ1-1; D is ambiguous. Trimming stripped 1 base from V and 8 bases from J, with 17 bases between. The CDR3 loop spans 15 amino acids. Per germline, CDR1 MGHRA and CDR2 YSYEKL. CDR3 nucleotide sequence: TGCGCCAGCAGCCAAGCCTTTGATCTATTTCGGGAAGCTTTCTTT. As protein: CASSQAFDLFREAFF.

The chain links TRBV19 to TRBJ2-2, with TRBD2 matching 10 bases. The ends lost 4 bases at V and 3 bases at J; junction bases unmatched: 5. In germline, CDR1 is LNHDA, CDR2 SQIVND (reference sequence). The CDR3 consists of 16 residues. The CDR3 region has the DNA TGTGCCAGTAGTACTAGCGGGGGTCGGGACACCGGGGAGCTGTTTTTT. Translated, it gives CASSTSGGRDTGELFF.

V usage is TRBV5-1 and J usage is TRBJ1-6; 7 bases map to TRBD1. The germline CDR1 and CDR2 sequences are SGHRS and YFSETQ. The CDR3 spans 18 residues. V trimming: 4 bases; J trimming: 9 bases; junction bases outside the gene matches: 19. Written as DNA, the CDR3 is TGCGCCAGCAGCGGGGGACAGTCGGGGTTCGGGATTGGTTCACCCCTCCACTTT. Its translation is CASSGGQSGFGIGSPLHF.

The CDR3: CATSRQTGPYEQYF. The CDR3, as DNA: TGTGCCACCAGCAGACAGACAGGGCCCTACGAGCAGTACTTC. The rearrangement uses TRBV15 and TRBJ2-7; 7 nucleotides match TRBD1. The CDR3 extends over 14 amino acids. The V and J ends lost 2 bases and 2 bases, in that order; junction bases with no gene match: 3. Germline loops: CDR1 LNHNV, CDR2 YYDKDF (reference sequence).

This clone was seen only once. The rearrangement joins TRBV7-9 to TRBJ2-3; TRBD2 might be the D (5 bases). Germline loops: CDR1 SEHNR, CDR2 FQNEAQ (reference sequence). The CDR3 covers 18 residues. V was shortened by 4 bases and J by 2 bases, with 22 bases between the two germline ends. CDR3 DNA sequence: TGTGCCAGCAGCTCAAAGCCCGAATGGGGAGACCTCACAGATACGCAGTATTTT. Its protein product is CASSSKPEWGDLTDTQYF.

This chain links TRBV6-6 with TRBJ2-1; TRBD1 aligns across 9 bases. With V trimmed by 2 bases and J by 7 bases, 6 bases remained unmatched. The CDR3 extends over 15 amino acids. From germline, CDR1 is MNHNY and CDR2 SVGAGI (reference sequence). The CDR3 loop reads CASSYPGQGLNEQFF. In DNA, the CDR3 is TGTGCCAGCAGTTACCCGGGACAGGGATTGAATGAGCAGTTCTTC.

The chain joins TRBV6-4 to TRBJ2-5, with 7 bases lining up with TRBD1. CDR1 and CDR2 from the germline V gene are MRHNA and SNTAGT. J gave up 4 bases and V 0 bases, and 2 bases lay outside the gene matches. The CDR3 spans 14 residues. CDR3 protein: CASSDSYRGETQYF. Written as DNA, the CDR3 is TGTGCCAGCAGTGACTCGTACAGGGGAGAGACCCAGTACTTC.

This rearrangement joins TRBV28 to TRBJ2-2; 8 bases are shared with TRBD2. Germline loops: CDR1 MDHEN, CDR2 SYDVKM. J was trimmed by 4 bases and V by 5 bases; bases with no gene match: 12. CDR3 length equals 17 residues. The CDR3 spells CASSASPGTRATGELFF. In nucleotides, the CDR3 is TGTGCCAGCAGTGCCTCCCCCGGGACTAGAGCCACCGGGGAGCTGTTTTTT.

The CDR3 spells CASTLRRGRWNEQFF. DNA of the CDR3: TGTGCCAGCACCCTACGGCGGGGGCGTTGGAATGAGCAGTTCTTC. V and J are TRBV11-2 and TRBJ2-1, with D maybe TRBD2 (7 bases). Germline CDR1 is SGHAT and CDR2 is FQNNGV. The CDR3 runs 15 residues. Trimming left V 7 bases short and J 7 bases short, with 20 bases between.